A selection of T cell receptor beta chains follows, all from one sample in a study of blood T cell repertoires in COVID-19. Sequencing was performed with immunoSEQ multiplex PCR; in TCRdb, only in-frame clones are kept and a portion is missing. The repertoire holds roughly 48,000 clones, with around 79% as singletons. The sample taken for sequencing was peripheral blood. Receptors originate from a human donor with active or convalescent COVID-19. The donor label of this sample is uncertain. Both conserved end residues are part of each CDR3. A D gene is named only where the DNA matches it firmly. Some rows mark clone size as missing; the rest say once, few, many or name a class of expanded clone.

>TRBV7-2|once|TRBD2|TRBJ2-2
TGTGCCAGCAGCTTAGCTGACCTAGCGGGAGCATACGGCGGGGAGCTGTTTTTT
CASSLADLAGAYGGELFF
>TRBV29-1|NA|TRBD1|TRBJ1-4
TGCAGCGTTGAAGTGGGGACAGCAACTAATGAAAAACTGTTTTTT
CSVEVGTATNEKLFF
>TRBV10-3|NA|TRBD1|TRBJ1-2
TGTGCCATCAGTGGACAGGGGGGAATCGGCTATGGCTACACCTTC
CAISGQGGIGYGYTF
>TRBV5-4|NA|NA|TRBJ2-7
TGTGCCAGCAGCTTGTCGACATTAACCTACGAGCAGTACTTC
CASSLSTLTYEQYF
>TRBV15|once|TRBD1|TRBJ1-5
TGTGCCACCGGGACAGGGGCAAATCAGCCCCAGCATTTT
CATGTGANQPQHF
>TRBV7-9|once|NA|TRBJ2-7
TGTGCCAGCAGCGCGGGCCCGGTCCCCCCCTACGAGCAGTACTTC
CASSAGPVPPYEQYF
>TRBV13|NA|TRBD2|TRBJ2-7
TGTGCCAGCAGCTTACGCGCCCACCGGGGGGGACTAGCGGGAGACGAGCAGTACTTC
CASSLRAHRGGLAGDEQYF
>TRBV18|NA|NA|TRBJ2-1
TGTGCCAGCTCACCACTTGGCGGGAAGGGCTACAATGAGCAGTTCTTC
CASSPLGGKGYNEQFF
>TRBV29-1|NA|TRBD2|TRBJ2-1
TGCAGCGTTGGGTCTAGCGGGAGGTTAATGTGGGGTAATGAGCAGTTCTTC
CSVGSSGRLMWGNEQFF
>TRBV5-1|NA|NA|TRBJ1-4
TGCGCCAGCAGCCTTCAGGGGCCGCTGGCTAATGAAAAACTGTTTTTT
CASSLQGPLANEKLFF
>TRBV27|NA|NA|TRBJ2-7
TGTGCCAGCAGTTTGGCGGAAACCTACGAGCAGTACTTC
CASSLAETYEQYF
>TRBV7-8|NA|NA|TRBJ2-7
TGTGCCAGCAGCCCTCCTCGATCGGACGAGCAGTACTTC
CASSPPRSDEQYF
>TRBV30|NA|NA|TRBJ1-6
TGTGCCTGGGTAACGAACAGCCGTAATTCACCCCTCCACTTT
CAWVTNSRNSPLHF
>TRBV3-1/TRBV3-2|NA|NA|TRBJ2-5
TGTGCCAGCAGCCAAGAAGGCTTCAGGACTATCCGGTCCTCGGAGACCCAGTACTTC
CASSQEGFRTIRSSETQYF
>TRBV4-3|NA|NA|TRBJ2-1
TGCGCCAGCGGGCAGGGGGGTGAGCAGTTCTTC
CASGQGGEQFF